The rows below give T cell receptor beta chains drawn from one sample of a study of cytomegalovirus exposure and HLA in healthy donors. Sequenced by immunoSEQ multiplex PCR; TCRdb stores in-frame clones only, minus some. The table records about 250,000 clones, over 70% of them present only once. Material: PBMCs. These receptors were collected from a girl aged 2-10 years in good health and CMV-seronegative. Both conserved end residues are part of each CDR3. Each record gives: V gene, J gene, CDR3 protein.

TRBV28,TRBJ1-5,CASTNRKYSNQPQHF
TRBV7-9,TRBJ2-7,CASSSIGGGDRGQKEQYF
TRBV14,TRBJ2-7,CASSPPSGGSYEQYF
TRBV9,TRBJ2-2,CASSGPPRDRGFSGELFF
TRBV6-4,TRBJ1-6,CANPNTGDLRPYNSPLHF
TRBV4-1,TRBJ1-5,CASSQDLQGRQPQHF
TRBV5-1,TRBJ1-1,CASSSNRENTEAFF
TRBV9,TRBJ2-2,CASSSTSGSFQSTGELFF
TRBV7-9,TRBJ1-6,CASSLIGRIQDYNSPLHF
TRBV7-8,TRBJ1-1,CASSRNQGASTEAFF
TRBV11-2,TRBJ2-7,CASSPLGRTGTYEQYF
TRBV19,TRBJ2-2,CASSRGPGQGTGELFF
TRBV15,TRBJ2-1,CATSRGGQGSEKEFF
TRBV9,TRBJ2-1,CASSVESSGTYNEQFF